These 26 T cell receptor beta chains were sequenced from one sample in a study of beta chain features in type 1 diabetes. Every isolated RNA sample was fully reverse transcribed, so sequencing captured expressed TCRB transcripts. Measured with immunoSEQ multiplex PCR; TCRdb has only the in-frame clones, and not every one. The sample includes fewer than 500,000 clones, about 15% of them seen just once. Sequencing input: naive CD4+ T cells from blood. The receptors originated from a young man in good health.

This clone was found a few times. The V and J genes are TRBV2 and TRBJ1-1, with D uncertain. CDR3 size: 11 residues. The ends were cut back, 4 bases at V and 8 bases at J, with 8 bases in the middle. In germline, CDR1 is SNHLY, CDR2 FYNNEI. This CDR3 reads CASSVGIEAFF. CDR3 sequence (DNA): TGTGCCAGCAGTGTAGGGATCGAAGCTTTCTTT.

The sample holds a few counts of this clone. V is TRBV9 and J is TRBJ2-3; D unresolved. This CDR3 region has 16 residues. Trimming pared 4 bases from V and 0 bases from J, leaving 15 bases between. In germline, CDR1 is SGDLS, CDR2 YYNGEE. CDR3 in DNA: TGTGCCAGCAGCCCAGGTCTATCCGCTAGCACAGATACGCAGTATTTT. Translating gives CASSPGLSASTDTQYF. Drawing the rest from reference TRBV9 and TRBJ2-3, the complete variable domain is DSGVTQTPKHLITATGQRVTLRCSPRSGDLSVYWYQQSLDQGLQFLIQYYNGEERAKGNILERFSAQQFPDLHSELNLSSLELGDSALYFCASSPGLSASTDTQYFGPGTRLTVL.

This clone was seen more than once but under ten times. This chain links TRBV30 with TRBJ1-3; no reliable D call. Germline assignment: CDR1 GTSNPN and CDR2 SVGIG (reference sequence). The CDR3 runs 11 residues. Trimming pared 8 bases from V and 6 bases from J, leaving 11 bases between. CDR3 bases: TGTGCCGGACGGCCGAAAAACACCATATATTTT. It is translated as CAGRPKNTIYF.

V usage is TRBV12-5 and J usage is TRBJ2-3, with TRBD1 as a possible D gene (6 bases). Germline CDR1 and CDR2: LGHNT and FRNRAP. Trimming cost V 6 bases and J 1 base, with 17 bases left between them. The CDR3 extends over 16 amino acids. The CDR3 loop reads CASGRAFRGGTDTQYF. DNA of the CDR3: TGTGCTAGTGGAAGGGCCTTCAGGGGCGGCACAGATACGCAGTATTTT.

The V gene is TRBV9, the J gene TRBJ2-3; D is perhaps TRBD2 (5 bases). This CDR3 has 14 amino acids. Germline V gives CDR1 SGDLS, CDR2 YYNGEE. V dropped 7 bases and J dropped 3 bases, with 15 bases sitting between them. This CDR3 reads CASGPRDRTDTQYF. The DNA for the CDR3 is TGTGCCAGCGGCCCGAGGGATCGGACAGATACGCAGTATTTT.

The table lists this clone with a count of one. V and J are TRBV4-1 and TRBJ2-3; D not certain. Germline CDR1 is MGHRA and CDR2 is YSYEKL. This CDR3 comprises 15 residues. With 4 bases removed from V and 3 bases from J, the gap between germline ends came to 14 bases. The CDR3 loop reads CASSPHGLATDTQYF. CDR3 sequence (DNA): TGCGCCAGCAGCCCCCATGGGTTGGCTACAGATACGCAGTATTTT.

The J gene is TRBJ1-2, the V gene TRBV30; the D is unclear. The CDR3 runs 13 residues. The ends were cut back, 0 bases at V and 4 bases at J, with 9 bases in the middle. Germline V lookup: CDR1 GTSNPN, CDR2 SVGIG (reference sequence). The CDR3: CAWSVEGSYGYTF. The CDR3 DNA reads TGTGCCTGGAGTGTAGAAGGTAGCTATGGCTACACCTTC.

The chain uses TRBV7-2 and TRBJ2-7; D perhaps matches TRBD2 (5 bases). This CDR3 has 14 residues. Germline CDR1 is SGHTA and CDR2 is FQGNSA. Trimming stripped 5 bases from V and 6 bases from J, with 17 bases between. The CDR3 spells CASSPREGPAEQYV. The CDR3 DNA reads TGTGCCAGCAGCCCGAGGGAAGGGCCAGCCGAGCAGTACGTC.

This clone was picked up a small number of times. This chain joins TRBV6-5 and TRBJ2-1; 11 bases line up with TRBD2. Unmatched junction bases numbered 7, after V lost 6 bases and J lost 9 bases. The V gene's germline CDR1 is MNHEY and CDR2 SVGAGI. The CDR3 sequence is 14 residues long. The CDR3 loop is CASRIAGGPGEQFF. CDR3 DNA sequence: TGTGCCAGCAGAATAGCGGGAGGGCCCGGTGAGCAGTTCTTC.

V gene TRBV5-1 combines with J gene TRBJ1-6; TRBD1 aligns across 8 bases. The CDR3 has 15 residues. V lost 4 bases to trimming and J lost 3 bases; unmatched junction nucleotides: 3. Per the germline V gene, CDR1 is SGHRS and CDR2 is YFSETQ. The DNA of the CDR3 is TGCGCCAGCAGCATTGGGACAGGCTATAATTCACCCCTCCACTTT. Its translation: CASSIGTGYNSPLHF. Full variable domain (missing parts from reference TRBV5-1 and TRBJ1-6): KAGVTQTPRYLIKTRGQQVTLSCSPISGHRSVSWYQQTPGQGLQFLFEYFSETQRNKGNFPGRFSGRQFSNSRSEMNVSTLELGDSALYLCASSIGTGYNSPLHFGNGTRLTVT.

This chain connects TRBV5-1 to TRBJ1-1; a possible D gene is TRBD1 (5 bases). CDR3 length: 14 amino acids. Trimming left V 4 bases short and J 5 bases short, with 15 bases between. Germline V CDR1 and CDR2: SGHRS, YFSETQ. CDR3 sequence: CASSEDSRETEAFF. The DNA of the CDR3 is TGCGCCAGCAGCGAAGACAGCAGAGAGACTGAAGCTTTCTTT.

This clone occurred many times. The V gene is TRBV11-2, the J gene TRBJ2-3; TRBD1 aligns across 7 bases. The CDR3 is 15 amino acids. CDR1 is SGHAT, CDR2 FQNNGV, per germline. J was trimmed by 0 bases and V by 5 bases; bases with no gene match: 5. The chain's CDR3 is CASSPGTASTDTQYF. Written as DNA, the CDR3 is TGTGCCAGCAGCCCTGGGACAGCTAGCACAGATACGCAGTATTTT. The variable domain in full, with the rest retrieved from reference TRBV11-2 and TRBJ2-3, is EAGVAQSPRYKIIEKRQSVAFWCNPISGHATLYWYQQILGQGPKLLIQFQNNGVVDDSQLPKDRFSAERLKGVDSTLKIQPAKLEDSAVYLCASSPGTASTDTQYFGPGTRLTVL.

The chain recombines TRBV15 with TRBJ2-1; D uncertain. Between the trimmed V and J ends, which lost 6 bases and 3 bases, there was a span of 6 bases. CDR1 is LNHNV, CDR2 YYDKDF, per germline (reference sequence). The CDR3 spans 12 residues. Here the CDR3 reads CATSFSYNEQFF. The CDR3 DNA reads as TGTGCCACCAGTTTTAGCTACAATGAGCAGTTCTTC.

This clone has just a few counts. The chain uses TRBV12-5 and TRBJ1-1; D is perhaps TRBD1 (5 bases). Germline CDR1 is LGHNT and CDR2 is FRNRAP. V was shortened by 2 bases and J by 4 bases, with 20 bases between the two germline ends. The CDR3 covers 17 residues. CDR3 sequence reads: CASGLTLGRGYSTEAFF. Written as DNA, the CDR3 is TGTGCTAGTGGTTTGACCCTCGGAAGGGGATATAGCACTGAAGCTTTCTTT. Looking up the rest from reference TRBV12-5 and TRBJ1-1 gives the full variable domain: DARVTQTPRHKVTEMGQEVTMRCQPILGHNTVFWYRQTMMQGLELLAYFRNRAPLDDSGMPKDRFSAEMPDATLATLKIQPSEPRDSAVYFCASGLTLGRGYSTEAFFGQGTRLTVV.

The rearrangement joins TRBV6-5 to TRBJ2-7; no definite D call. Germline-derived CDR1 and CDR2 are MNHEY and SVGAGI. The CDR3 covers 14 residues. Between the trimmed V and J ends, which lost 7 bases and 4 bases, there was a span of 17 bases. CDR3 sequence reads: CASTNKAERYEQYF. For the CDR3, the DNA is TGTGCCAGCACCAACAAGGCAGAGCGTTACGAGCAGTACTTC.

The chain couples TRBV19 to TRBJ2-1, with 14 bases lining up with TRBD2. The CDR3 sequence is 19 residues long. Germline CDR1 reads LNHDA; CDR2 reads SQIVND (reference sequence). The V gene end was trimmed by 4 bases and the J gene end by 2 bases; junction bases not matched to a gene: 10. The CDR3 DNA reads TGTGCCAGTAGTACAGGACTAGCGGGAGGACAAACCACCTACAATGAGCAGTTCTTC. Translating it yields CASSTGLAGGQTTYNEQFF.

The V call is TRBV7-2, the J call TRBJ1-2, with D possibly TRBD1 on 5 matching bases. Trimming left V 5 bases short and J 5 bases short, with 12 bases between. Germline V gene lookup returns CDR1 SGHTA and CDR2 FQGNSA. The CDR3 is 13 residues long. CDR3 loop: CASSTGRLYGYTF. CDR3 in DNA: TGTGCCAGCAGCACGGGACGGCTTTATGGCTACACCTTC.

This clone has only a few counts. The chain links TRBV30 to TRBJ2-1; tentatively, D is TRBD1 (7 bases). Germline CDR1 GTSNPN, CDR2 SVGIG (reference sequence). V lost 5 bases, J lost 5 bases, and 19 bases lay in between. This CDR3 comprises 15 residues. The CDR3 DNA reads TGTGCCTGGTCAGGGGGGCTAGCGTTAAACAATGAGCAGTTCTTC. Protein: CAWSGGLALNNEQFF.

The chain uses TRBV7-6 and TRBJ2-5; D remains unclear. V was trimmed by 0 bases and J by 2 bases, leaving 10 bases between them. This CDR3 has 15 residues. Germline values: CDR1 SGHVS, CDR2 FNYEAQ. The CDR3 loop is CASSLALHIQETQYF. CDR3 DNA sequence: TGTGCCAGCAGCTTAGCGCTCCACATTCAAGAGACCCAGTACTTC.

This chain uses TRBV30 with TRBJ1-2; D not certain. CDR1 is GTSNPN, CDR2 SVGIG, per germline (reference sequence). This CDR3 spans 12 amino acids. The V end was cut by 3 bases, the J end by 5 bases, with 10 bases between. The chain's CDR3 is CAWSERVYGYTF. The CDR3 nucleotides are TGTGCCTGGAGCGAGCGGGTGTATGGCTACACCTTC.

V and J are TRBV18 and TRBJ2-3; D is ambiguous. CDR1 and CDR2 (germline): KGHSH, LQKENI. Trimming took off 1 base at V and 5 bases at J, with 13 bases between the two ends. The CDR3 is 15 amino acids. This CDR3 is CASSPLGSGRDTQYF. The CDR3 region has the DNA TGTGCCAGCTCACCACTGGGCAGTGGCCGAGATACGCAGTATTTT.

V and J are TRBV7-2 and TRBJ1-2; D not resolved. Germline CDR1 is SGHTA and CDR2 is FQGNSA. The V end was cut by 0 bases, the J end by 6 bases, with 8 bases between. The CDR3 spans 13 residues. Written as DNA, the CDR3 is TGTGCCAGCAGCTTAGCGGATTTCGATGGCTACACCTTC. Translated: CASSLADFDGYTF.

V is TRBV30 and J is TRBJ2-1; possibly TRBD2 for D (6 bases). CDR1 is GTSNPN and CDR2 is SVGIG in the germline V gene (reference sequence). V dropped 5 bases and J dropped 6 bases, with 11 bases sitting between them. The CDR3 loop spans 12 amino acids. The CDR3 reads CAWGRDFNEQFF. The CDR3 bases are TGTGCCTGGGGACGGGACTTCAATGAGCAGTTCTTC.

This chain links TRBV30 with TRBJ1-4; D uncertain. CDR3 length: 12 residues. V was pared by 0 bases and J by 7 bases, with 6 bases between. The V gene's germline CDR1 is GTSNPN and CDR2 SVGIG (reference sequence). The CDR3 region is CAWSVFGEKLFF. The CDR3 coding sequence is TGTGCCTGGAGTGTATTTGGTGAAAAACTGTTTTTT.

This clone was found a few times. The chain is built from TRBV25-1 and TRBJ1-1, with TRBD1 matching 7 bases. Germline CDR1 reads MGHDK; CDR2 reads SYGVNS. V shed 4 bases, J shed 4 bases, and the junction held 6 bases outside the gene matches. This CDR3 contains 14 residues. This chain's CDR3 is CASSADRWGTEAFF. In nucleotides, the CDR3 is TGTGCCAGCAGTGCGGACAGGTGGGGCACTGAAGCTTTCTTT.

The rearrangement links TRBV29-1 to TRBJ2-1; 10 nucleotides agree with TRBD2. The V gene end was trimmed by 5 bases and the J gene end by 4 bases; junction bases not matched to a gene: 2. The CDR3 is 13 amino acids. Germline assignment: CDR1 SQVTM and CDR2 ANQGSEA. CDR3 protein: CSVISGRYNEQFF. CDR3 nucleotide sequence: TGCAGCGTTATTAGCGGGAGGTACAATGAGCAGTTCTTC.